This T cell receptor (beta chain) was identified during a study of post-analysis software for immune sequencing data. Study-wide points: Normalized Chao1 diversity was significantly reduced in patients versus controls. Higher frequency in patients than in controls was seen for about five TRBV segments, with TRBV5-6, TRBV5-1 and TRBV20-1 among them.

In germline, CDR1 is DFQATT, CDR2 SNEGSKA (reference sequence). V lost 4 bases, J lost 5 bases, and 11 bases stayed unmatched. The CDR3 covers 15 residues. This clonotype has a handful of counts. Its antigen is currently unknown. Unique-molecular-identifier-tagged TCR beta cDNA libraries were used. Once about 0.9 to 11 million T cells were used, hundreds of thousands of cDNA molecules resulted. TCRdb called the PCR reads again in MiXCR, with one record for every CDR3 protein. Here the sample spans fewer than 850,000 distinct CDR3 sequences, around 27% being singletons. The rearrangement uses TRBV20-1 and TRBJ1-2; 9 nucleotides match TRBD1. Sequenced: blood. This sequence was found in a girl aged 10-17 years with multiple sclerosis. CDR3 amino acids: CSATSSDRGGYGYTF. The CDR3 DNA sequence: TGCAGTGCTACCTCCTCGGACAGGGGAGGGTATGGCTACACCTTC.